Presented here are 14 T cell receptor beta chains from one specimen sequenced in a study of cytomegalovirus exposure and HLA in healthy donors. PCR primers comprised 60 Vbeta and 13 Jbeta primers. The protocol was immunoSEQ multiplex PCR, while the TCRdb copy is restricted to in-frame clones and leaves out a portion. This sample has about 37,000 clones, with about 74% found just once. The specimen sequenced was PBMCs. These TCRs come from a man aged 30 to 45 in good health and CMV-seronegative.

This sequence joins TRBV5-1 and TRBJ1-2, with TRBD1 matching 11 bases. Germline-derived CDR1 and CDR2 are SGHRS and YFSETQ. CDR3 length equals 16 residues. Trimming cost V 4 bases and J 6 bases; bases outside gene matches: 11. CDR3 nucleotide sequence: TGCGCCAGCAGCAGGGACAGGGGGAATTCGGAAAATGGCTACACCTTC. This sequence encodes CASSRDRGNSENGYTF.

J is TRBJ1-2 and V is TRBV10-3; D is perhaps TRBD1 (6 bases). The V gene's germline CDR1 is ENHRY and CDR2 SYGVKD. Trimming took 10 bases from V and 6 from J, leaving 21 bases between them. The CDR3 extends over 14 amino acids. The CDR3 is CATLVSTGADGYTF. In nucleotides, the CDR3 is TGTGCCACCCTCGTATCGACAGGAGCAGATGGCTACACCTTC.

CDR3 nucleotide sequence: TGTGCCAGCTCATCGACAGGGACCTACAATGAGCAGTTCTTC. Protein: CASSSTGTYNEQFF. The rearrangement links TRBV18 to TRBJ2-1; 7 nucleotides agree with TRBD1. V was clipped by 5 bases and J by 2 bases; unmatched bases: 3. The CDR3 is made up of 14 amino acids. CDR1 and CDR2 from the germline V gene are KGHSH and LQKENI.

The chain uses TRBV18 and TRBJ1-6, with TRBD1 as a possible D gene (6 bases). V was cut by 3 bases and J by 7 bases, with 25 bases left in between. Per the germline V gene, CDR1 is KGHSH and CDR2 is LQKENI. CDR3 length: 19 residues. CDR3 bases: TGTGCCAGCTCACCGGGCGTGGGGGCCGAAGATAGATTCAATTCACCCCTCCACTTT. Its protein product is CASSPGVGAEDRFNSPLHF. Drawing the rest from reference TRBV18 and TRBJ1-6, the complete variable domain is NAGVMQNPRHLVRRRGQEARLRCSPMKGHSHVYWYRQLPEEGLKFMVYLQKENIIDESGMPKERFSAEFPKEGPSILRIQQVVRGDSAAYFCASSPGVGAEDRFNSPLHFGNGTRLTVT.

The CDR3 sequence is CAISESKGQGPSTDTQYF. The CDR3 bases are TGTGCCATCAGTGAGTCTAAGGGCCAGGGTCCGAGCACAGATACGCAGTATTTT. The chain has TRBV10-3 and TRBJ2-3; the D gene is possibly TRBD1 (5 bases). Trimming pared 0 bases from V and 0 bases from J, leaving 16 bases between. The CDR3 length is 18 residues. The germline V gene encodes CDR1 ENHRY and CDR2 SYGVKD.

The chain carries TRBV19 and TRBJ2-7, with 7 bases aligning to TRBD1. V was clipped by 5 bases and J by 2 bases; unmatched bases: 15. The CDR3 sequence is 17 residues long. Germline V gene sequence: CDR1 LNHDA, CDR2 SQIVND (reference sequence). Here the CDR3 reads CASSPRQGTPRPYEQYF. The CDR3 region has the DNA TGTGCCAGTAGTCCCCGACAGGGCACCCCTAGGCCCTACGAGCAGTACTTC.

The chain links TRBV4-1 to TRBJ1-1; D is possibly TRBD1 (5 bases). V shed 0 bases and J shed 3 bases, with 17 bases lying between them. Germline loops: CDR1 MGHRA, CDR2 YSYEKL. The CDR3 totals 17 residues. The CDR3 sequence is CASSQELGRGSYTEAFF. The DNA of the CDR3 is TGCGCCAGCAGCCAAGAATTGGGAAGGGGATCGTACACTGAAGCTTTCTTT.

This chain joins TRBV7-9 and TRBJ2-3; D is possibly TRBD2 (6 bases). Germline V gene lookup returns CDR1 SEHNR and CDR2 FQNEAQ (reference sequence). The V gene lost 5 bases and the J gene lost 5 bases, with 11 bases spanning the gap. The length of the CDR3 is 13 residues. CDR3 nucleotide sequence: TGTGCCAGCAGCCCGCGACTAGTAGATACGCAGTATTTT. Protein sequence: CASSPRLVDTQYF.

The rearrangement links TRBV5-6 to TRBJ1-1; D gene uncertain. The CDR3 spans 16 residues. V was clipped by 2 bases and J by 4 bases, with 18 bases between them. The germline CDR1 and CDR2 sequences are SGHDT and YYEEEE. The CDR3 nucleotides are TGTGCCAGCAGCTTCCGCACAACAGCTACGAGCACTGAAGCTTTCTTT. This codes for CASSFRTTATSTEAFF. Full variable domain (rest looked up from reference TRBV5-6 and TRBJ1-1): DAGVTQSPTHLIKTRGQQVTLRCSPKSGHDTVSWYQQALGQGPQFIFQYYEEEERQRGNFPDRFSGHQFPNYSSELNVNALLLGDSALYLCASSFRTTATSTEAFFGQGTRLTVV.

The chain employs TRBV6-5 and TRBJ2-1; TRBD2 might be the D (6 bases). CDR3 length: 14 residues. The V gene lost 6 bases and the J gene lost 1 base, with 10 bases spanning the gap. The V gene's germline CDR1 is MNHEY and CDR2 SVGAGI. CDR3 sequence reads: CASRYGSSYNEQFF. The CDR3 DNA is TGTGCCAGCAGGTACGGGAGTTCCTACAATGAGCAGTTCTTC.

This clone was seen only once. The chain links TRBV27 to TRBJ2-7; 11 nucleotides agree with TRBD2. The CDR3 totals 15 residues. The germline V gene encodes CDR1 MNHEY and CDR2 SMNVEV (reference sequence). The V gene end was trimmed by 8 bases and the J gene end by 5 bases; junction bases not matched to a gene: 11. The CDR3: CASSNRGLAENEQYF. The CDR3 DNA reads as TGTGCCAGCTCGAACCGGGGACTAGCGGAGAACGAGCAGTACTTC.

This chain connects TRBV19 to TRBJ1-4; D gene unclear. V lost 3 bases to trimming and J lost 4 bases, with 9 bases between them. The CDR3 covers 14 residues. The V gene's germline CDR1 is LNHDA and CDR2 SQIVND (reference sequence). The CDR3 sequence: CASSMGRNNEKLFF. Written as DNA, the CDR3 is TGTGCCAGTAGTATGGGGAGAAATAATGAAAAACTGTTTTTT.

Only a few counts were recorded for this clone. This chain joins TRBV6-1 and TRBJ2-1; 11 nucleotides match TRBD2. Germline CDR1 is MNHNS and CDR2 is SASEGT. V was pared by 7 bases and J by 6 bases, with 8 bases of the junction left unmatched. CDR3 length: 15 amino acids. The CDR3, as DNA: TGTGCCAGCACGAAACTAGCGGGAGTAGGCAATGAGCAGTTCTTC. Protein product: CASTKLAGVGNEQFF.

CDR3 loop: CASSLDGPSGNTIYF. In nucleotides, the CDR3 is TGCGCCAGCAGCTTGGACGGTCCCTCTGGAAACACCATATATTTT. J is TRBJ1-3 and V is TRBV5-1; no clear D gene. Trimming took 0 bases from V and 0 from J, leaving 7 bases between them. The CDR3 has 15 amino acids. CDR1 and CDR2 (germline): SGHRS, YFSETQ.